One sample yielded the 17 T cell receptor beta chains listed below, sequenced in a study of Ad26.COV2.S vaccination and SARS-CoV-2 variants. As to treatment: 19 received Ad26.COV2.S at low or high dose, single or two shots; about 5 received placebo; per-sample allocation not given. The samples date from day 63 after the first vaccine or placebo injection. Measured with immunoSEQ multiplex PCR; TCRdb has only the in-frame clones, and not every one. The profile shows some 240,000 clones, around nine tenths of them singletons. The source material was peripheral blood, sampled in a trial of Ad26.COV2.S vaccine versus placebo. The receptors stem from a person aged 18-65 years who received the Ad26.COV2.S COVID-19 vaccine or a placebo.

The rearrangement joins TRBV7-3 to TRBJ2-2; no clear D. V was clipped by 2 bases and J by 6 bases, with 7 bases between them. Germline V gene sequence: CDR1 SGHTA, CDR2 FQGTGA. This CDR3 is built from 13 residues. Here the CDR3 DNA reads TGTGCCAGCAGCTTAGGGGTCTCCGGGGAGCTGTTTTTT. Residues: CASSLGVSGELFF.

This clone was seen a handful of times. For the CDR3, the DNA is TGTGCCAGCAGTAACCAATTCAACTTCATACAGAATAATGAAAAACTGTTTTTT. Encoded protein: CASSNQFNFIQNNEKLFF. The chain is built from TRBV11-2 and TRBJ1-4; D not certain. The germline gives CDR1 SGHAT, CDR2 FQNNGV. Trimming stripped 6 bases from V and 4 bases from J, with 24 bases between. The CDR3 loop spans 18 amino acids. Variable domain in full (rest from reference TRBV11-2 and TRBJ1-4): EAGVAQSPRYKIIEKRQSVAFWCNPISGHATLYWYQQILGQGPKLLIQFQNNGVVDDSQLPKDRFSAERLKGVDSTLKIQPAKLEDSAVYLCASSNQFNFIQNNEKLFFGSGTQLSVL.

J is TRBJ2-3 and V is TRBV6-2 or TRBV6-3, with 10 bases lining up with TRBD2. V trimming: 6 bases; J trimming: 6 bases; junction bases outside the gene matches: 12. The CDR3 totals 16 residues. Germline CDR1 MNHEY, CDR2 SVGEGT. The CDR3 nucleotides are TGTGCCAGCAGGCCTTCCGGGACTAGCGCGTCCGATACGCAGTATTTT. Protein: CASRPSGTSASDTQYF.

The chain links TRBV6-1 to TRBJ1-3, with no clear D. Per germline, CDR1 MNHNS and CDR2 SASEGT. Trimming left V 2 bases short and J 0 bases short, with 17 bases between. There are 18 residues in the CDR3. The CDR3 coding sequence is TGTGCCAGCAGTGAAAAGCCTATACTCCTTAGCTCTGGAAACACCATATATTTT. It translates to CASSEKPILLSSGNTIYF.

This rearrangement joins TRBV18 to TRBJ2-2; 8 bases match TRBD2. Germline V gives CDR1 KGHSH, CDR2 LQKENI. The CDR3 has 15 residues. V lost 5 bases to trimming and J lost 3 bases; unmatched junction nucleotides: 5. In DNA, the CDR3 is TGTGCCAGCTCAATGGGACTAGTTGACACCGGGGAGCTGTTTTTT. Protein product: CASSMGLVDTGELFF.

The V and J genes are TRBV4-2 and TRBJ2-7, with TRBD1 identical over 9 bases. The CDR3 spans 15 residues. Trimming removed 4 bases from V and 1 base from J; junction bases left unmatched: 5. From germline, CDR1 is LGHNA and CDR2 YNFKEQ. The CDR3 DNA sequence: TGTGCCAGCAGCCCTGGGACAGGGTTTTCCTACGAGCAGTACTTC. It yields the protein CASSPGTGFSYEQYF.

The chain joins TRBV6-2 or TRBV6-3 to TRBJ1-5, with 8 bases aligning to TRBD1. This CDR3 region has 15 residues. Trimming removed 4 bases from V and 5 bases from J; junction bases left unmatched: 7. Germline V lookup: CDR1 MNHEY, CDR2 SVGEGT. The CDR3 loop reads CASSSRTGRDQPQHF. The CDR3 DNA is TGTGCCAGCAGTTCCCGGACAGGGAGGGATCAGCCCCAGCATTTT.

The chain uses TRBV6-2 or TRBV6-3 and TRBJ2-7; weak D call: TRBD1 (5 bases). The CDR3 contains 14 residues. V was cut by 3 bases and J by 6 bases, with 15 bases left in between. Germline CDR1 is MNHEY and CDR2 is SVGEGT. The DNA for the CDR3 is TGTGCCAGCAGTTATCAGGGTTCGGTTGCCGAGCAGTACTTC. Translated, it gives CASSYQGSVAEQYF.

The chain combines TRBV24-1 with TRBJ2-5; a possible D gene is TRBD1 (5 bases). Deletions cut 6 bases from V and 1 base from J, with 20 bases between. Per germline, CDR1 KGHDR and CDR2 SFDVKD. The CDR3 covers 17 residues. CDR3: CATSSGKGSALQETQYF. Written as DNA, the CDR3 is TGTGCCACCAGTAGTGGAAAGGGGTCGGCCCTCCAAGAGACCCAGTACTTC.

This chain joins TRBV7-9 and TRBJ2-2; 11 bases agree with TRBD2. CDR3 size: 16 residues. Germline V gene data show CDR1 as SEHNR and CDR2 as FQNEAQ (reference sequence). J was trimmed by 5 bases and V by 7 bases; bases with no gene match: 9. The CDR3 DNA reads TGTGCCAGCACCCCGCGGGTAGCGGGAGGGACCGGGGAGCTGTTTTTT. Its translation is CASTPRVAGGTGELFF.

This sequence joins TRBV5-6 and TRBJ1-1, with 9 bases that match TRBD1. CDR1 is SGHDT and CDR2 is YYEEEE in the germline V gene. CDR3 length equals 15 residues. Trimming removed 2 bases from V and 0 bases from J; junction bases left unmatched: 2. The CDR3 sequence: CASSLQGALNTEAFF. The CDR3 nucleotides read TGTGCCAGCAGCTTACAGGGGGCACTGAACACTGAAGCTTTCTTT.

This rearrangement joins TRBV7-2 to TRBJ2-3; no definite D call. V was shortened by 1 base and J by 2 bases, with 4 bases between the two germline ends. The CDR3 extends over 13 amino acids. Germline assignment: CDR1 SGHTA and CDR2 FQGNSA. In nucleotides, the CDR3 is TGTGCCAGCAGCTTAGAATTCACAGATACGCAGTATTTT. The encoded protein is CASSLEFTDTQYF.

As regards this clone: The junction differs from germline at one of its ends, possibly a read error. V gene TRBV7-7 combines with J gene TRBJ2-1; TRBD2 aligns across 15 bases. The CDR3 runs 15 residues. Germline values: CDR1 SSHAT, CDR2 FNYEAQ (reference sequence). CDR3 sequence reads: CASSSGLAGGNEQFF. CDR3 bases: TGTGCTAGCAGCTCGGGACTAGCGGGGGGCAATGAGCAGTTCTTC.

This chain uses TRBV6-2 or TRBV6-3 with TRBJ1-5; D not resolved. V was clipped by 2 bases and J by 0 bases, with 5 bases between them. Germline-derived CDR1 and CDR2 are MNHEY and SVGEGT. There are 14 residues in the CDR3. CDR3 sequence reads: CASSYIGSNQPQHF. The CDR3 nucleotides read TGTGCCAGCAGTTACATCGGTAGCAATCAGCCCCAGCATTTT.

This chain connects TRBV6-2 or TRBV6-3 to TRBJ1-2; TRBD1 aligns across 9 bases. The CDR3 runs 15 residues. The germline gives CDR1 MNHEY, CDR2 SVGEGT. J was trimmed by 8 bases and V by 2 bases; bases with no gene match: 9. In DNA, the CDR3 is TGTGCCAGCAGTTACGGGGACAGGGAAAGTCGGGGCTACACCTTC. Its translation: CASSYGDRESRGYTF.

The gene calls are TRBV6-6 and TRBJ2-7, with 8 bases identical to TRBD2. V shed 2 bases, J shed 5 bases, and the junction held 5 bases outside the gene matches. Germline CDR1 is MNHNY and CDR2 is SVGAGI (reference sequence). This CDR3 is 14 amino acids long. The CDR3 nucleotides read TGTGCCAGCAGTTACCGGGCGGGAGGCGACGAGCAGTACGTC. Its protein is CASSYRAGGDEQYV.

The chain carries TRBV14 and TRBJ1-3, with D unresolved. CDR1 and CDR2 (germline): SGHDN, FVKESK. This CDR3 region has 14 residues. V lost 1 base and J 2 bases, leaving 6 bases between the germline ends. CDR3 sequence: CASSQAGAGNTIYF. CDR3 nucleotides: TGTGCCAGCAGCCAAGCTGGTGCTGGAAACACCATATATTTT.